The rows below give T cell receptor beta chains drawn from one sample of a study of T-cell reconstitution after alpha-beta-depleted transplantation in children. In TCRdb, the PCR reads were re-called with MiXCR into one record per CDR3 protein. The sample lists 700,000 to 850,000 distinct CDR3 sequences; less than 20% were seen once. The sample in question was PBMCs, mostly from graft donor cells, obtained 360 days after TCRalphabeta/CD19-depleted stem cell transplant. The receptors shown here come from a male patient under 18 who had a stem cell transplant for acute lymphoblastic leukemia, so the T cells may come from the graft donor. Both conserved end residues are part of each CDR3. Fields, in order: V gene, J gene, clone size, CDR3 protein. Rows give clone size only sometimes, using once, few, many, or a class for an expanded clone.

TRBV5-1	TRBJ2-7	-	CASSLERGQGPYEQYF
TRBV5-1	TRBJ2-5	many	CASNVNQGDQETQYF
TRBV27	TRBJ2-4	-	CASSGRGRGLSKNIQYF
TRBV20-1	TRBJ1-5	-	CSAVLTGAYDQPQHF
TRBV9	TRBJ2-1	-	CASSVATGPHEQFF
TRBV3-1	TRBJ1-1	few	CASSQEDTPDRGITEAFF
TRBV19	TRBJ2-4	-	CASSVYGTENIQYF
TRBV7-2	TRBJ2-7	-	CASSLGVTLAVNYEQYF
TRBV7-9	TRBJ2-7	-	CASSFYMSYEQYF
TRBV18	TRBJ1-1	-	CASSPWAGRNTEAFF
TRBV9	TRBJ2-5	few	CASSVRAGGETQYF
TRBV9	TRBJ2-1	-	CASSVVSNNEQFF
TRBV4-2	TRBJ2-7	-	CASSQAGTETYEQYF
TRBV5-6	TRBJ2-7	many	CASSQGQEEYF
TRBV20-1	TRBJ2-2	few	CSASPSGINGELFF
TRBV7-9	TRBJ1-6	few	CASSLARSPLHF
TRBV5-1	TRBJ2-1	-	CASSLTSGRADEQFF
TRBV6-2/TRBV6-3	TRBJ1-5	-	CASTPREGQALGNQPQHF
TRBV9	TRBJ2-5	-	CASSVAVAGVQETQYF
TRBV7-9	TRBJ2-7	-	CASSLSFGAGVTYEQYF
TRBV24-1	TRBJ2-1	few	CATSARDRGPNEQFF
TRBV5-1	TRBJ2-7	-	CASSFLAQTYEQYF
TRBV5-1	TRBJ2-3	many	CASGPHGTDTQYF
TRBV11-1	TRBJ2-4	many	CASSRSGRGGKNIQYF
TRBV5-8	TRBJ1-4	-	CASSLGSGDPGEKLFF
TRBV7-2	TRBJ2-3	few	CASSPGLITDTQYF